A single sample is the source of the 13 T cell receptor beta chains below, sequenced in a study of CD8+ T cells in alopecia areata. Treatment here: oral pan-JAK inhibitor, 5-10 mg twice daily. RNA extraction and reverse transcription yielded cDNA as sequencing template. Sequencing used immunoSEQ multiplex PCR; TCRdb keeps in-frame clones, though not all of them. The sample has about 200,000 clones, more than 30% seen once. The specimen comprised CD4+ T cells sorted from blood, sampled at approximately week 30, from a patient treated with tofacitinib. These receptors all come from a human donor with alopecia areata.

The chain employs TRBV5-1 and TRBJ2-7, with 7 positions matching TRBD2. The CDR3 runs 14 residues. CDR1 SGHRS and CDR2 YFSETQ come from the germline V gene. With V trimmed by 2 bases and J by 5 bases, 7 bases remained unmatched. CDR3 nucleotides: TGCGCCAGCAGCTTCGCGGGAGATAGGAACGAGCAGTACTTC. As protein: CASSFAGDRNEQYF. Looking up the rest from reference TRBV5-1 and TRBJ2-7 gives the full variable domain: KAGVTQTPRYLIKTRGQQVTLSCSPISGHRSVSWYQQTPGQGLQFLFEYFSETQRNKGNFPGRFSGRQFSNSRSEMNVSTLELGDSALYLCASSFAGDRNEQYFGPGTRLTVT.

V is TRBV2 and J is TRBJ1-5; D unclear. CDR1 and CDR2 (germline): SNHLY, FYNNEI. The CDR3 sequence is 14 residues long. V was clipped by 4 bases and J by 1 base, with 8 bases between them. CDR3 sequence: CASSGAVSNQPQHF. The DNA for the CDR3 is TGTGCCAGCAGTGGGGCAGTCAGCAATCAGCCCCAGCATTTT.

In this sample, this clone turned up a few times. The J gene is TRBJ2-1, the V gene TRBV5-4; 8 nucleotides align to TRBD2. CDR1 is SGHNT, CDR2 YYREEE, per germline (reference sequence). V lost 1 base to trimming and J lost 10 bases; unmatched junction nucleotides: 7. The CDR3 has 14 residues. CDR3: CASSLPSGSNEQFF. The CDR3 region has the DNA TGTGCCAGCAGCTTGCCTAGCGGGTCCAACGAGCAGTTCTTC.

The V call is TRBV2, the J call TRBJ2-3; TRBD1 is a possible D gene (7 bases). V was shortened by 6 bases and J by 5 bases, with 24 bases between the two germline ends. CDR3 size: 17 residues. Germline V gene lookup returns CDR1 SNHLY and CDR2 FYNNEI. CDR3 bases: TGTGCCAGCAGCAGGGGGGCCGGTGCAGGGCTGGGAGATACGCAGTATTTT. It specifies CASSRGAGAGLGDTQYF.

This sequence joins TRBV4-2 and TRBJ2-1, with D perhaps TRBD1 or TRBD2 (5 bases each). Germline V gives CDR1 LGHNA, CDR2 YNFKEQ. V lost 0 bases, J lost 9 bases, and 12 bases lay in between. This CDR3 has 14 residues. CDR3: CASSQDQTRGEQFF. The CDR3 region has the DNA TGTGCCAGCAGCCAAGATCAAACTAGGGGTGAGCAGTTCTTC.

V gene TRBV7-9 combines with J gene TRBJ1-6; D is unresolved. V lost 4 bases to trimming and J lost 13 bases, with 17 bases between them. The CDR3 extends over 14 amino acids. The V gene's germline CDR1 is SEHNR and CDR2 FQNEAQ (reference sequence). This CDR3 reads CASSSMGGSEPLHF. The CDR3 DNA reads as TGTGCCAGCAGCTCGATGGGTGGCAGTGAGCCCCTCCACTTT.

In this sample, this clone turned up a few times. The V call is TRBV21-1, the J call TRBJ1-1. TRBV21-1 is termed a pseudogene. The CDR3 is 15 residues long. Here the CDR3 reads CASSKFQEANTEAFF. CDR3 bases: TGTGCCAGCAGCAAATTTCAGGAGGCGAACACTGAAGCTTTCTTT.

This rearrangement joins TRBV25-1 to TRBJ2-1; 8 bases match TRBD2. The germline V gene encodes CDR1 MGHDK and CDR2 SYGVNS. The CDR3 covers 16 residues. The J segment lost 1 base and the V segment lost 3 bases, leaving 5 bases of the junction unmatched. CDR3 sequence reads: CASSDLSGGSYNEQFF. CDR3 DNA: TGTGCCAGCAGTGACTTAAGCGGGGGTTCCTACAATGAGCAGTTCTTC.

The chain carries TRBV28 and TRBJ1-2, with TRBD1 as a possible D gene (6 bases). Per germline, CDR1 MDHEN and CDR2 SYDVKM. The CDR3 loop spans 11 amino acids. V lost 6 bases to trimming and J lost 12 bases, with 14 bases between them. CDR3 DNA sequence: TGTGCCAGCAGGACACAGGGTTCTCACACCTTC. This sequence encodes CASRTQGSHTF.

The chain recombines TRBV29-1 with TRBJ2-1; D unclear. This CDR3 contains 13 residues. Germline-derived CDR1 and CDR2 are SQVTM and ANQGSEA. V lost 5 bases and J lost 4, with 12 bases in between. The CDR3 loop is CSVSLVLYNEQFF. CDR3 coding DNA: TGCAGCGTTAGTTTGGTACTTTACAATGAGCAGTTCTTC.

The chain uses TRBV5-4 and TRBJ1-6, with 8 bases lining up with TRBD1. Trimming removed 2 bases from V and 7 bases from J; junction bases left unmatched: 2. CDR3 size: 14 residues. CDR1 is SGHNT, CDR2 YYREEE, per germline (reference sequence). CDR3 region: CASSFDRGNSPLHF. CDR3 in DNA: TGTGCCAGCAGCTTTGACAGGGGAAATTCACCCCTCCACTTT. Using reference TRBV5-4 and TRBJ1-6 for the parts outside the CDR3, the full variable domain is ETGVTQSPTHLIKTRGQQVTLRCSSQSGHNTVSWYQQALGQGPQFIFQYYREEENGRGNFPPRFSGLQFPNYSSELNVNALELDDSALYLCASSFDRGNSPLHFGNGTRLTVT.

Worth noting for this clone: Different DNA sequences within this sample yield the same CDR3. The J gene is TRBJ1-2, the V gene TRBV7-8; possible D gene TRBD1, 5 bases. The CDR3 contains 15 residues. Trimming took off 0 bases at V and 4 bases at J, with 12 bases between the two ends. CDR1 SGHVS and CDR2 FQNEAQ come from the germline V gene. CDR3 loop: CASSLASGGSYGYTF. The CDR3 bases are TGTGCCAGCAGCTTAGCATCCGGGGGTAGCTATGGCTACACCTTC.

The DNA for the CDR3 is TGTGCCAGCACTTATCATAACACTGAAGCTTTCTTT. Translation gives CASTYHNTEAFF. This rearrangement joins TRBV2 to TRBJ1-1, with no clear D. V shed 7 bases and J shed 2 bases, with 8 bases lying between them. The CDR3 totals 12 residues. Germline CDR1 SNHLY, CDR2 FYNNEI.